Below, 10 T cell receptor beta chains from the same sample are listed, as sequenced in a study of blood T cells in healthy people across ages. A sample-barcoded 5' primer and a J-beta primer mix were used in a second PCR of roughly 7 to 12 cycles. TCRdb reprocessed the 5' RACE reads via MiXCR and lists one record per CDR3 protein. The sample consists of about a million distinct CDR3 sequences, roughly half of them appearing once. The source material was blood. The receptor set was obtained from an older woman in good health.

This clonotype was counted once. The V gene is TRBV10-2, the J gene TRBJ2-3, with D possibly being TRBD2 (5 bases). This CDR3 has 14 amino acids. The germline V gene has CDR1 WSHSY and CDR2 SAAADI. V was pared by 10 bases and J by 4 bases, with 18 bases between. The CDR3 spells CATRKAGAPDTQYF. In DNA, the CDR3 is TGCGCCACCCGTAAGGCGGGCGCCCCAGATACGCAGTATTTT.

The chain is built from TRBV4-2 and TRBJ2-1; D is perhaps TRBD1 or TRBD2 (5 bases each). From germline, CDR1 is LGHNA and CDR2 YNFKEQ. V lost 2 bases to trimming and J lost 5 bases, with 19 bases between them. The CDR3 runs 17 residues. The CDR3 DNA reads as TGTGCCAGCAGCCAACGGGGCGGATCCCGGAATCACAATGAGCAGTTCTTC. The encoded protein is CASSQRGGSRNHNEQFF.

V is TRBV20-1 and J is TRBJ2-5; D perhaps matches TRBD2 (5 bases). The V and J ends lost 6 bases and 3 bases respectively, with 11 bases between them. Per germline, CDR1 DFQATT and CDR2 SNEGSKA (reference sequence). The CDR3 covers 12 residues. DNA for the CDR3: TGCAGTGCCCCTCGGGGAAAAGAGACCCAGTACTTC. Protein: CSAPRGKETQYF.

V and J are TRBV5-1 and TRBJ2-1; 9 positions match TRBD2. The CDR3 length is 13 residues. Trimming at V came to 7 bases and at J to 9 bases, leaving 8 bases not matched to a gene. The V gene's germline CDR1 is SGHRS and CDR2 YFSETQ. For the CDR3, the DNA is TGCGCCAGCGCCCTAGCGGGAATACCTGAGCAGTTCTTC. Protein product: CASALAGIPEQFF.

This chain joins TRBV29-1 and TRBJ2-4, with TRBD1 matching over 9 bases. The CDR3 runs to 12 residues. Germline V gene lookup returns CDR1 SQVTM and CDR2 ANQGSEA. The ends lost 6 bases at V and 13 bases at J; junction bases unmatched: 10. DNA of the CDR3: TGCAGCGTAACAGGGGGCGCGGGGGAGCAGTACTTC. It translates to CSVTGGAGEQYF.

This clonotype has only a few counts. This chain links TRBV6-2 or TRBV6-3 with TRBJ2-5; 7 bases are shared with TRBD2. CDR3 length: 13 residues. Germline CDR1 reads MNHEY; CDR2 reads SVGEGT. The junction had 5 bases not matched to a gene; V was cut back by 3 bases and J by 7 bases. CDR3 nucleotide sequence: TGTGCCAGCAGTTATGTCGGGAGGCGGACCCAGTACTTC. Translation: CASSYVGRRTQYF.

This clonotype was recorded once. CDR3 protein: CASSERSGGPYEQYF. The DNA of the CDR3 is TGTGCCAGCAGTGAAAGGTCGGGAGGGCCCTACGAGCAGTACTTC. V is TRBV2 and J is TRBJ2-7, with 8 bases fitting TRBD2. This CDR3 region has 15 residues. Germline V CDR1 and CDR2: SNHLY, FYNNEI. Losses at the gene ends were 2 bases for V and 2 bases for J; bases not matched to a gene: 5.

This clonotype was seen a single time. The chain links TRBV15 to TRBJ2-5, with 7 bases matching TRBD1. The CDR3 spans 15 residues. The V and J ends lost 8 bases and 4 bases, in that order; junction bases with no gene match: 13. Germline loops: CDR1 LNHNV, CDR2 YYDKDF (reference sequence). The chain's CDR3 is CATGYEGATLETQYF. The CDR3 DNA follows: TGTGCCACCGGTTATGAGGGGGCAACTCTAGAGACCCAGTACTTC.

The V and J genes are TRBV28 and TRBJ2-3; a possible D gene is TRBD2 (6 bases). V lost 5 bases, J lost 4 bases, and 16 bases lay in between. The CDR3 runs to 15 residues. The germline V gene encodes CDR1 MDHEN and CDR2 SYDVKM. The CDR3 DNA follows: TGTGCCAGCAGTGGGAGGACAAACCCCGCAGATACGCAGTATTTT. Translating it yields CASSGRTNPADTQYF.

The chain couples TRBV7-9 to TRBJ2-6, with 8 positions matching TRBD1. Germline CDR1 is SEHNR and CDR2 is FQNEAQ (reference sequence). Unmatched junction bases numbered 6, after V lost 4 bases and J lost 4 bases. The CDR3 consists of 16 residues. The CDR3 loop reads CASSSTGVTGANVLTF. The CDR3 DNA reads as TGTGCCAGCAGCTCGACAGGGGTAACCGGGGCCAACGTCCTGACTTTC.